A single sample is the source of the 6 T cell receptor beta chains below, sequenced in a study of T cells in women clearing cervical HPV infection (dated by TCRdb to 2016 to 2018). Libraries were built with the immunoSEQ multiplex PCR assay. The source is immuneACCESS, and TCRdb retained only in-frame sequences with V and J called. Part of the clones is not carried over; for the studies checked, unresolved V genes explain less than half of this, and the remainder is unexplained. The record for this sample contains under 40,000 clones. Together, the top ten hold around 6.5% of the sample. The sample comprised blood buffy coat. The origin of the receptors is a woman aged 18 to 69 with a cervical HPV16 infection that either progressed to CIN3+ or cleared (not recorded which).

Regarding this clone: Read sequence stops 3 residues before the CDR3 end, and the germline J gene provides the missing end. The V and J genes are TRBV30 and TRBJ2-7, with 11 nucleotides matching TRBD1. The CDR3 length is 13 residues. The germline V gene has CDR1 GTSNPN and CDR2 SVGIG (reference sequence). J was trimmed by 4 bases and V by 5 bases; bases with no gene match: 4. Incomplete CDR3 DNA: TGTGCCTGGGGGACAGGGGGAGGTTACGAG. This codes for CAWGTGGGYE. The complete CDR3 protein is CAWGTGGGYEQYF.

Remarks on this clone: The read ends 3 residues early relative to the CDR3; the germline J gene fills the gap. V is TRBV18 and J is TRBJ1-2; D is unresolved. This CDR3 has 16 amino acids. Looked up from germline, CDR1 is KGHSH and CDR2 is LQKENI. The CDR3: CASRPLAGGPTYDYTF. CDR3 bases read: TGTGCCAGCCGACCATTAGCGGGAGGGCCCACTTACGAC.

Turning to this clone: The read falls 3 residues short of the CDR3 end, and the missing part is taken from the germline J gene. The chain joins TRBV18 to TRBJ2-1; 8 nucleotides align to TRBD2. The V gene end was trimmed by 3 bases and the J gene end by 8 bases; junction bases not matched to a gene: 6. The CDR3 consists of 14 residues. The germline V gene encodes CDR1 KGHSH and CDR2 LQKENI. The chain's CDR3 is CASSPLTSDDEQFF. Partial CDR3 DNA: TGTGCCAGCTCACCCCTGACTAGCGATGATGAG.

Note on this clone: The CDR3 is cut off 3 residues early in the read; its end comes from the germline J gene. The chain couples TRBV7-2 to TRBJ1-2, with D perhaps matching TRBD1 (5 bases). CDR1 and CDR2 from the germline V gene are SGHTA and FQGNSA. This CDR3 spans 15 amino acids. CDR3 sequence reads: CASSPRYARGNDYTF. The sequenced part of the CDR3 DNA is TGTGCCAGCAGCCCGCGATATGCTAGGGGCAACGAC.

With regard to this clone: The read ends 3 residues shy of where the CDR3 ends; the end is completed using the germline J gene. The same CDR3 also results from other DNA sequences found in this sample. The J gene is TRBJ1-5, the V gene TRBV5-1; 8 bases map to TRBD1. The V and J ends lost 4 bases and 5 bases, in that order; junction bases with no gene match: 11. Germline V lookup: CDR1 SGHRS, CDR2 YFSETQ. The CDR3 sequence is 16 residues long. CDR3 bases read: TGCGCCAGCAGCCCCCGTCCGGGACAGGCGGATCAGCCC. It translates to CASSPRPGQADQP. In full, the CDR3 is CASSPRPGQADQPQHF.

On this clone: The read comes to an end 3 residues before the CDR3 does, leaving the germline J gene to fill in the end. The chain links TRBV7-3 to TRBJ2-7; TRBD1 matches 7 bases. The CDR3 has 14 residues. V dropped 3 bases and J dropped 0; count of bases not matched to a gene: 2. Germline lookup yields CDR1 SGHTA and CDR2 FQGTGA. The sequenced part of the CDR3 DNA is TGTGCCAGCAGCTTGGGGGACAGCTCCTACGAG. Translated: CASSLGDSSYE. The entire CDR3 reads CASSLGDSSYEQYF.